Each of the 28 T cell receptor beta chains below was sequenced from the same sample in a study of CD8 T cells in Susac syndrome. Reverse transcription used roughly 0.45 to 1 ug RNA and random hexamers. TCRdb independently ran MiXCR on the immunoSEQ multiplex PCR reads; one entry per CDR3 protein. The sample carries 140,000 to 150,000 distinct CDR3 sequences, less than 95% recorded once. Sequencing was done on a sample of CD4+ T cells from PBMCs. Receptors originate from a human donor in good health.

This chain links TRBV25-1 with TRBJ2-2; no definite D call. This CDR3 comprises 14 residues. Germline V gives CDR1 MGHDK, CDR2 SYGVNS. The V gene lost 1 base and the J gene lost 6 bases, with 9 bases spanning the gap. CDR3 sequence: CASSEFLGAGELFF. The CDR3 DNA follows: TGTGCCAGCAGTGAATTTCTTGGGGCCGGGGAGCTGTTTTTT. Looking up the rest from reference TRBV25-1 and TRBJ2-2 gives the full variable domain: EADIYQTPRYLVIGTGKKITLECSQTMGHDKMYWYQQDPGMELHLIHYSYGVNSTEKGDLSSESTVSRIRTEHFPLTLESARPSHTSQYLCASSEFLGAGELFFGEGSRLTVL.

The chain combines TRBV25-1 with TRBJ2-1; TRBD1 matches 8 bases. The ends lost 6 bases at V and 3 bases at J; junction bases unmatched: 7. The CDR3 extends over 15 amino acids. Germline V lookup: CDR1 MGHDK, CDR2 SYGVNS. CDR3 bases: TGTGCCAGCAGCGGATGGGGACAGGTCTACAATGAGCAGTTCTTC. Residues: CASSGWGQVYNEQFF.

The chain has TRBV14 and TRBJ1-1, with D possibly TRBD1 on 6 matching bases. This CDR3 is built from 15 residues. V gave up 4 bases and J gave up 1 base, with 13 bases separating them. Germline V lookup: CDR1 SGHDN, CDR2 FVKESK. The CDR3 reads CASSRTQGKNTEAFF. The CDR3 DNA reads as TGTGCCAGCAGCCGAACACAGGGTAAGAACACTGAAGCTTTCTTT. Full variable domain (missing parts from reference TRBV14 and TRBJ1-1): EAGVTQFPSHSVIEKGQTVTLRCDPISGHDNLYWYRRVMGKEIKFLLHFVKESKQDESGMPNNRFLAERTGGTYSTLKVQPAELEDSGVYFCASSRTQGKNTEAFFGQGTRLTVV.

This clonotype was detected only a few times. The rearrangement uses TRBV2 and TRBJ1-1; D remains unclear. The CDR3 has 14 amino acids. Trimming pared 3 bases from V and 1 base from J, leaving 9 bases between. CDR1 is SNHLY and CDR2 is FYNNEI in the germline V gene. CDR3 loop: CASSEGRSNTEAFF. The CDR3, as DNA: TGTGCCAGCAGTGAGGGCAGGTCGAACACTGAAGCTTTCTTT.

J is TRBJ2-3 and V is TRBV27; no firm D call. Germline V gives CDR1 MNHEY, CDR2 SMNVEV (reference sequence). The CDR3 sequence is 15 residues long. The germline V and J ends were trimmed by 8 bases and 2 bases, with 17 bases remaining between them. The chain's CDR3 is CASAKAKMFTDTQYF. The CDR3 region has the DNA TGTGCCAGCGCGAAGGCAAAAATGTTCACAGATACGCAGTATTTT.

The DNA of the CDR3 is TGTGCCAGCAGAGTCTACAGGGCCGGGTCTGCCGAGCAGTACTTC. Translation gives CASRVYRAGSAEQYF. The gene calls are TRBV2 and TRBJ2-7, with D tentatively TRBD1 (6 bases). The CDR3 runs to 15 residues. The ends were cut back, 6 bases at V and 6 bases at J, with 21 bases in the middle. From germline, CDR1 is SNHLY and CDR2 FYNNEI.

V and J are TRBV14 and TRBJ2-7; no clear D. Per the germline V gene, CDR1 is SGHDN and CDR2 is FVKESK. This CDR3 has 14 amino acids. Trimming took off 4 bases at V and 7 bases at J, with 17 bases between the two ends. The CDR3 DNA is TGTGCCAGCAGCCGAAACTTCGGGCTGGATGAGCAGTACTTC. Protein sequence: CASSRNFGLDEQYF.

This sequence joins TRBV14 and TRBJ1-1; D is perhaps TRBD1 (5 bases). CDR1 and CDR2 (germline): SGHDN, FVKESK. Trimming cost V 4 bases and J 0 bases, with 15 bases left between them. This CDR3 comprises 16 residues. CDR3 coding DNA: TGTGCCAGCAGCCGAGACGCAGGGAGGCTGAACACTGAAGCTTTCTTT. It specifies CASSRDAGRLNTEAFF.

The V and J genes are TRBV4-1 and TRBJ1-1, with D uncertain. Deletions cut 1 base from V and 7 bases from J, with 10 bases between. Germline-derived CDR1 and CDR2 are MGHRA and YSYEKL. The CDR3 covers 13 residues. CDR3 sequence (DNA): TGCGCCAGCAGCCAAGGGTGGGGAAGTGAAGCTTTCTTT. Translation: CASSQGWGSEAFF.

V and J are TRBV28 and TRBJ1-1; no reliable D call. The germline V gene encodes CDR1 MDHEN and CDR2 SYDVKM. V lost 5 bases and J 7 bases, leaving 14 bases between the germline ends. The CDR3 is 13 amino acids. The CDR3 bases are TGTGCCAGCAGTGGACCGTTTCGTAGTGAAGCTTTCTTT. It specifies CASSGPFRSEAFF.

This chain connects TRBV5-5 to TRBJ2-2; D is ambiguous. The germline V gene has CDR1 SGHKS and CDR2 YYEKEE (reference sequence). Trimming cost V 2 bases and J 3 bases, with 11 bases left between them. The CDR3 has 15 residues. CDR3 in amino acids: CASSFRPEYTGELFF. The CDR3 coding sequence is TGTGCCAGCAGCTTCCGTCCTGAGTACACCGGGGAGCTGTTTTTT.

The chain uses TRBV9 and TRBJ2-1; TRBD2 aligns across 10 bases. The length of the CDR3 is 15 residues. CDR1 is SGDLS and CDR2 is YYNGEE in the germline V gene. V lost 3 bases to trimming and J lost 5 bases; unmatched junction nucleotides: 5. CDR3 sequence reads: CASSDTSGAHNEQFF. The CDR3 DNA follows: TGTGCCAGCAGCGATACTAGCGGGGCACACAATGAGCAGTTCTTC.

The chain uses TRBV25-1 and TRBJ1-5, with 8 bases aligning to TRBD1. With V trimmed by 1 base and J by 4 bases, 6 bases remained unmatched. Germline V gene lookup returns CDR1 MGHDK and CDR2 SYGVNS. The CDR3 covers 16 residues. The CDR3 here is CASSESGTGLNQPQHF. The CDR3 DNA is TGTGCCAGCAGTGAATCCGGGACAGGTTTAAATCAGCCCCAGCATTTT. Based on the CDR3 plus reference TRBV25-1 and TRBJ1-5, the full variable domain is EADIYQTPRYLVIGTGKKITLECSQTMGHDKMYWYQQDPGMELHLIHYSYGVNSTEKGDLSSESTVSRIRTEHFPLTLESARPSHTSQYLCASSESGTGLNQPQHFGDGTRLSIL.

This chain connects TRBV7-9 to TRBJ1-3; weak D call: TRBD1 (6 bases). Deletions cut 5 bases from V and 2 bases from J, with 10 bases between. This CDR3 comprises 14 residues. CDR1 and CDR2 (germline): SEHNR, FQNEAQ (reference sequence). DNA for the CDR3: TGTGCCAGCAGCGAAAGACAGGCTGGAAACACCATATATTTT. Its protein is CASSERQAGNTIYF.

The chain employs TRBV10-3 and TRBJ2-5; D remains unclear. Germline assignment: CDR1 ENHRY and CDR2 SYGVKD. V lost 3 bases to trimming and J lost 1 base, with 6 bases between them. CDR3 length: 13 residues. CDR3 protein: CAISDNFQETQYF. In nucleotides, the CDR3 is TGTGCCATCAGTGACAACTTCCAAGAGACCCAGTACTTC.

This sequence joins TRBV12-5 and TRBJ1-2; 7 nucleotides align to TRBD1. Trimming cost V 7 bases and J 5 bases; bases outside gene matches: 7. The germline V gene encodes CDR1 LGHNT and CDR2 FRNRAP. The CDR3 is 13 amino acids. CDR3 in amino acids: CASARQGGYGYTF. The CDR3 DNA reads TGTGCTAGTGCCCGACAGGGAGGATATGGCTACACCTTC.

This clonotype appeared once. Compared with germline, one end of the junction differs, possibly owing to a read error. The chain has TRBV19 and TRBJ2-2; D is unclear. Germline V CDR1 and CDR2: LNHDA, SQIVND (reference sequence). The CDR3 contains 12 residues. CDR3 sequence (DNA): TGTGCCAGTAGTTTAGAAACCGGGGAGCTGTTTTTT. This codes for CASSLETGELFF.

The chain links TRBV6-1 to TRBJ1-1; 8 bases fit TRBD1. CDR1 and CDR2 (germline): MNHNS, SASEGT. J gave up 5 bases and V 3 bases, and 2 bases lay outside the gene matches. The CDR3 is made up of 13 amino acids. In nucleotides, the CDR3 is TGTGCCAGCAGTGATGACAGGGGAACTGAAGCTTTCTTT. It specifies CASSDDRGTEAFF.

The chain carries TRBV18 and TRBJ2-5; the D gene could be TRBD1 or TRBD2 (5 bases each). Trimming took 3 bases from V and 1 from J, leaving 12 bases between them. CDR1 is KGHSH, CDR2 LQKENI, per germline. CDR3 length equals 15 residues. CDR3 DNA: TGTGCCAGCTCACCGGTTGGGACCACCCAAGAGACCCAGTACTTC. Encoded protein: CASSPVGTTQETQYF. Complete variable domain (other parts from reference TRBV18 and TRBJ2-5): NAGVMQNPRHLVRRRGQEARLRCSPMKGHSHVYWYRQLPEEGLKFMVYLQKENIIDESGMPKERFSAEFPKEGPSILRIQQVVRGDSAAYFCASSPVGTTQETQYFGPGTRLLVL.

The V gene is TRBV12-3 or TRBV12-4, the J gene TRBJ1-5; TRBD1 might be the D (5 bases). V lost 0 bases to trimming and J lost 12 bases, with 12 bases between them. There are 13 residues in the CDR3. CDR3 residues: CASSLATGQGQHF. CDR3 DNA sequence: TGTGCCAGCAGTTTAGCCACGGGGCAGGGCCAGCATTTT.

V gene TRBV2 combines with J gene TRBJ2-6; D not resolved. Germline CDR1 and CDR2: SNHLY and FYNNEI. V was clipped by 7 bases and J by 4 bases, with 11 bases between them. This CDR3 spans 14 amino acids. The CDR3, as DNA: TGTGCCAGCAAAGGCAGTCTCGGGGCCAACGTCCTGACTTTC. Protein product: CASKGSLGANVLTF.

The rearrangement joins TRBV7-8 to TRBJ2-1, with 14 bases identical to TRBD2. V trimming: 1 base; J trimming: 11 bases; junction bases outside the gene matches: 7. The germline V gene encodes CDR1 SGHVS and CDR2 FQNEAQ. This CDR3 region has 16 residues. Here the CDR3 DNA reads TGTGCCAGCAGCTTAGAGGGGACTAGCGGGAGTGGTAAGCAGTTCTTC. Amino acid sequence: CASSLEGTSGSGKQFF.

The chain is built from TRBV27 and TRBJ2-4; 10 bases line up with TRBD2. The germline CDR1 and CDR2 sequences are MNHEY and SMNVEV (reference sequence). CDR3 length: 18 amino acids. V lost 4 bases, J lost 1 base, and 10 bases stayed unmatched. The chain's CDR3 is CASSSGLANKGAKNIQYF. The CDR3 coding sequence is TGTGCCAGCAGTTCGGGACTAGCGAACAAGGGGGCCAAAAACATTCAGTACTTC.

In this sample, this clonotype turned up once. The CDR3 DNA follows: TGTGCCAGCAGTTCCCCCCATAGCGGCCCCTACGAGCAGTACTTC. Its protein product is CASSSPHSGPYEQYF. This chain joins TRBV6-5 and TRBJ2-7; tentatively, D is TRBD2 (6 bases). CDR3 size: 15 residues. V lost 4 bases, J lost 2 bases, and 15 bases lay in between. Germline V gene data show CDR1 as MNHEY and CDR2 as SVGAGI.

This sequence joins TRBV24-1 and TRBJ2-1; perhaps TRBD2 as D (7 bases). Trimming removed 6 bases from V and 13 bases from J, with 18 bases in between. Germline lookup yields CDR1 KGHDR and CDR2 SFDVKD. This CDR3 contains 13 residues. Written as DNA, the CDR3 is TGTGCCACCAGTAAGGGGGTGCCTAGCGGACAGTTCTTC. This codes for CATSKGVPSGQFF.

The chain carries TRBV27 and TRBJ2-1; D may be TRBD2 (6 bases). The germline gives CDR1 MNHEY, CDR2 SMNVEV (reference sequence). This CDR3 spans 15 amino acids. V was clipped by 1 base and J by 4 bases, with 11 bases between them. The CDR3 is CASSLYPGAYNEQFF. For the CDR3, the DNA is TGTGCCAGCAGTTTATATCCGGGAGCATACAATGAGCAGTTCTTC.

The chain has TRBV30 and TRBJ1-4; a possible D gene is TRBD1 (5 bases). There are 14 residues in the CDR3. Looked up from germline, CDR1 is GTSNPN and CDR2 is SVGIG (reference sequence). V shed 2 bases and J shed 4 bases, with 11 bases lying between them. This chain's CDR3 is CAWSNRDRNEKLFF. In DNA, the CDR3 is TGTGCCTGGAGTAACCGGGACCGTAATGAAAAACTGTTTTTT.

The V gene is TRBV7-2, the J gene TRBJ1-2, with D uncertain. V shed 7 bases and J shed 8 bases, with 20 bases lying between them. This CDR3 region has 14 residues. Germline V gene sequence: CDR1 SGHTA, CDR2 FQGNSA. The CDR3 region is CASTLREMRGGYTF. Here the CDR3 DNA reads TGTGCCAGCACCCTGCGGGAGATGCGGGGAGGCTACACCTTC.